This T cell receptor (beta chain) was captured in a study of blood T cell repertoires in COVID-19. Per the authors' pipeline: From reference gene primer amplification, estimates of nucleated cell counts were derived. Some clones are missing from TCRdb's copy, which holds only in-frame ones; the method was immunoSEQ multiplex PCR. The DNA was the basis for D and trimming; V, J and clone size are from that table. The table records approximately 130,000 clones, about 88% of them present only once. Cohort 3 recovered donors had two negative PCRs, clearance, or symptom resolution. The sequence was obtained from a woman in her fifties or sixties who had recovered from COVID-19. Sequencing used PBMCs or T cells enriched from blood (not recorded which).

CDR3 nucleotides: TGTGCCAGCAGTTTACTAAAGAGTGGCGAGCAGTACTTC. Translated: CASSLLKSGEQYF. V usage is TRBV27 and J usage is TRBJ2-7; D is undetermined. The V gene's germline CDR1 is MNHEY and CDR2 SMNVEV (reference sequence). Trimming pared 2 bases from V and 6 bases from J, leaving 11 bases between. The CDR3 totals 13 residues.